The entry below describes one T cell receptor (beta chain). In its sample, this clonotype was seen a few times. What antigen it recognizes has not been identified. No qualities accompany the bases; no much larger clone lies one base away. The sample is drawn from a study of human T cells and chemical hapten exposure (dated by TCRdb to the early 2020s). Context from the whole study: For sensitization, 2% DPC in acetone was applied to a roughly 2 cm by roughly 2 cm area of upper inner arm skin. The libraries were sequenced as a pool, and the TCR yield per sample differed mostly because of small variations in library volumes within the pool. Weekly therapeutic DPC doses were additionally applied to the scalp of patients throughout the approximately 25-week study period. The study tracked peripheral blood TCR repertoire changes in vivo during primary and secondary sensitization to the hapten diphenylcyclopropenone (DPC) in alopecia patients. The patient cohort, mostly female, included alopecia areata with under or over 50% scalp involvement, alopecia totalis and alopecia universalis. Patch testing was performed on the upper back with Finn chambers containing 0.01% DPC, and the patch tests were scored after 6 days according to International Contact Dermatitis Research Group standards. Some 29 alopecia patients provided blood for TCR sequencing at one to four time points (pre-sensitization, 2, 6 and 24 weeks). Blood samples were taken from patients before sensitization (week 0) and at 2, 6 and about 24 weeks after DPC sensitization. The paper's findings and limits, for the study overall: DPC sensitization did not change how many TCRs were above 1 in 1000 frequency, and no evidence was found of alterations in global repertoire structure. Expanded TCRs formed significantly more large CDR3 similarity clusters than pre-sensitization or healthy control sets, consistent with antigen-driven responses. All patients had alopecia, a presumed autoimmune disease, so their immune response might differ from that of healthy individuals. Patch test score correlated positively with the number of PT1 expanded TCRs, reaching significance at thresholds 8, 16 and 32 but not at 4. After repeated subsampling, the strength of the expansion versus patch-test correlation and the threshold at which it became significant changed.

Preparation of the library involved RACE. Sequenced using a NextSeq 500. During library preparation, unique molecular identifiers were attached to individual cDNA molecules so that TCRs could be counted in a quantitative, reproducible way. From each blood RNA sample, both TCR alpha and TCR beta chains were sequenced. On the study's bioinformatics: Samples had a median of roughly 87,000 TCRs, with a range from roughly 20,000 to 700,000. V, J and CDR3 annotation of the TCR reads was performed with the Decombinator software suite. Every sample was subsampled to the same number of TCRs (28,000) for the PS versus PT1 abundance plots. Expanded TCRs were defined as absent before sensitization and observed at least eight times at the 2-week time point. TCRdb trimmed the raw reads at Q25, called clones with MiXCR and kept productive beta chains. Identical CDR3 protein sequences are pooled into one entry, listed with their most common genes and DNA. The V and J calls follow TCRdb's processing rather than the paper's. The sample table shows a few hundred thousand distinct CDR3 sequences, and around 7.3% are seen once. Less than 1.5% of the sample rests with the top ten.

CDR1 and CDR2 were assigned from the germline V gene as MNHEY and SVGEGT. The cysteine opens and the phenylalanine closes a CDR3 of 15 amino acids. Only the CDR3 DNA is retained, 45 bases long and in frame from the first base. V loses 6 bases of germline sequence and J loses 0 bases, and the interval between the two ends is 12 bases. Read against the paper, the sample's time point label means: pre-sensitization, week 0. What this sample's treatment or condition label stands for: therapeutic diphenylcyclopropenone sensitization with weekly scalp DPC. Blood at each patch-test visit was drawn before the patch test was applied. Eligible patients were aged 18 to 70, diagnosed with alopecia, deemed suitable for DPC therapy, and excluded if pregnant. Total RNA was isolated from unfractionated whole blood collected in Tempus Blood RNA tubes.

Recombination connected TRBV6-2 or TRBV6-3 to TRBJ1-5; TRBD1 is a weak D gene call, 6 bases matching. This specimen consisted of whole blood, obtained in connection with sensitization to the hapten diphenylcyclopropenone (DPC). The sequence was collected from a man younger than 30 with alopecia areata. Some clones in this sample may be carry-over from other donors' samples. The CDR3 region has the sequence CASRPDRNSNQPQHF. The nucleotides are TGTGCCAGCAGACCTGACAGGAATAGCAATCAGCCCCAGCATTTT.